This T cell receptor (beta chain) was sequenced for a study of T cell responses to AZD1222 COVID-19 vaccine (dated by TCRdb to the early 2020s). About the study as a whole: A total of more than 230 trial participants underwent TCR sequencing, of whom about 210 received two doses of AZD1222 and some 26 received two doses of the MenACWY control vaccine. Trial participants were enrolled by age into subgroups of 18-55, 56-69 and 70-plus years, and roughly 150, 30 and 60 TCR-sequenced participants, respectively, were included in these subgroups. Points the paper makes about the study in general: The vaccine-associated CD4 TCRs covered the entire spike protein, and the dominant responses fell in regions 160-218 and 743-854. Because no day 14 peak-response samples were available, the repertoires could be characterized only after the peak T cell response. Participants were mostly white British, with more females than males. The authors suggested clonal diversity may have been underestimated. After two AZD1222 doses, both the breadth and the depth of spike-specific TCRs were significantly higher than at day 0 and than in MenACWY recipients. Reportedly, close to half of the unique spike-specific TCRs recognized epitopes lying outside the regions that are mutated in the B.1.351 and B.1.1.7 variants. In the small 56-69-year group, the increase in depth fell short of significance, most likely because of low power. Conclusions about previously exposed vaccinees are limited because only five to seven AZD1222 recipients were SARS-CoV-2 seropositive at baseline.

The meaning of the sample's time point label: about 28 days (+/-7) after the second vaccine dose. AZD1222 recipients given second doses at about 4 weeks or at about 12 weeks were pooled, since spike-specific TCR depth and breadth were not found to differ between the two schedules. Vaccinee samples were obtained from the UK trials COV001 and COV002, which included a single-blind randomized controlled phase 2/3 trial of AZD1222 (ChAdOx1 nCoV-19) in healthy adults. For TCRbeta chain sequencing, PBMC samples from trial participants were taken at day 0 and at day 28 after the second dose. Counted from cysteine to phenylalanine, this CDR3 has 13 amino acids. The DNA shown is the 39-base CDR3, in frame from base 1. V is pruned by 6 bases and J by 6 bases, leaving 7 bases of the junction without a gene match. About this clone: There is no known antigen for this receptor. No clone much larger than this one lies a single base away; base qualities are absent.

The CDR3 regions of human TCRbeta chains were subjected to immunosequencing. Per the original workflow: TCRs in the repertoires were matched against a reference library of SARS-CoV-2-specific TCRs that had been generated with the MIRA antigen-specificity platform. Breadth was defined as the fraction of unique TCRs that were SARS-CoV-2-associated. Depth was defined as the fraction of total T cells that were SARS-CoV-2-associated. Each spike-specific TCR was assigned to its reactive spike region and to a CD4 or CD8 class using the MIRA data. Log10-transformed breadth and depth values were compared by one-way ANOVA with Sidak's multiple comparisons tests. The source is immuneACCESS, and TCRdb retained only in-frame sequences with V and J called. Part of the clones is not carried over; for the studies checked, unresolved V genes explain less than half of this, and the remainder is unexplained. D and trimming come from the DNA, and the V and J calls and clone size come from that table. For this sample there are 150,000 to 190,000 clones; 90% appear just once. Of the sample, about 1.6% is held by the ten largest clones.

Specimen: peripheral blood, collected 28 days after the second AZD1222 dose. The TCR originated in an adult who received the AZD1222 COVID-19 vaccine. The chain employs TRBV12-3 or TRBV12-4 and TRBJ1-2, and 7 junctional nucleotides match TRBD1. For the CDR3, the sequence is CASSPGTENGYTF. The sequence in DNA is TGTGCCAGCAGCCCTGGGACAGAGAATGGCTACACCTTC.